This T cell receptor (beta chain) was captured in a study of response to subunit inactivated influenza vaccine. As for this clonotype: Its target is not known.

General study findings and limits: The study's authors posited that every seasonal influenza vaccination enlists few new T cells.

From the RT-PCR reads, TCRdb called clonotypes with MiXCR, one entry per CDR3 protein. The table records hundreds of thousands of distinct CDR3 sequences, about 15% of them present only once. The germline CDR1 and CDR2 sequences are SEHNR and FQNEAQ (reference sequence). Trimming at V came to 2 bases and at J to 3 bases, leaving 5 bases not matched to a gene. The CDR3 runs to 16 residues. The genes are TRBV7-9 and TRBJ1-2; 11 bases are shared with TRBD1. The sample was PBMCs from blood, taken 14 days before vaccination. The receptor comes from a man aged 50-59 years who received an inactivated influenza vaccine. The CDR3 region has the DNA TGTGCCAGCAGCTTACCCGGACAGGGGGCTGACTATGGCTACACCTTC. This encodes CASSLPGQGADYGYTF.